This T cell receptor (beta chain) was captured in a study of CD4+ T cells in melanoma. Broader study findings: A reported correlation linked neoantigen-specific CD4+ T cells to CD8+, macrophage and B cell function. In melanoma, neoantigen-specific CD4+ T cells reportedly differed in differentiation state.

V trimming: 5 bases; J trimming: 0 bases; junction bases outside the gene matches: 10. Germline CDR1 and CDR2: LNHDA and SQIVND (reference sequence). This CDR3 spans 16 amino acids. The method was immunoSEQ multiplex PCR; TCRdb's version includes in-frame clones alone and lacks a portion of them. The sample includes 7,000 or so clones, over 65% of them seen just once. This clone was seen a handful of times. What it binds is unknown. Sequenced material: cells from a culture (not recorded whether cultured in vitro). The rearrangement joins TRBV19 to TRBJ2-7; 7 bases are a match to TRBD1. This TCR was sampled from a human donor with melanoma. CDR3 protein: CASSPWGQLSSYEQYF. Written as DNA, the CDR3 is TGTGCCAGTAGTCCGTGGGGACAGCTAAGCTCCTACGAGCAGTACTTC. Supplemented by reference TRBV19 and TRBJ2-7, the full variable domain reads DGGITQSPKYLFRKEGQNVTLSCEQNLNHDAMYWYRQDPGQGLRLIYYSQIVNDFQKGDIAEGYSVSREKKESFPLTVTSAQKNPTAFYLCASSPWGQLSSYEQYFGPGTRLTVT.